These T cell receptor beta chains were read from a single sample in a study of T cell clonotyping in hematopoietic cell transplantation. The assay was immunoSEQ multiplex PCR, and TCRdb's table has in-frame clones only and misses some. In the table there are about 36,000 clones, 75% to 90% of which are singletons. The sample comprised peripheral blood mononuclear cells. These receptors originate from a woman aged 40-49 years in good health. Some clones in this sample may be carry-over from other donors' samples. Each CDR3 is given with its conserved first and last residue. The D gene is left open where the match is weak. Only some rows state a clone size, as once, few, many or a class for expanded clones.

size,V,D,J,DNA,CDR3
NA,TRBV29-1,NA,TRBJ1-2,TGCAGCGTTGAAGAGGGAGGGGGGACTGGCTACACCTTC,CSVEEGGGTGYTF
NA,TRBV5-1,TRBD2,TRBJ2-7,TGCGCCAGCAGCTTTGGACTAGCGGGAGACGAGCAGTACTTC,CASSFGLAGDEQYF
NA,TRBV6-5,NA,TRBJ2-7,TGTGCCAGCAGTTACTCCGGGGGCACCTTCTACGAGCAGTACTTC,CASSYSGGTFYEQYF
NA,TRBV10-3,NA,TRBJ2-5,TGTGCCATCAGTGAGGACCGGGGAACAGAGACCCAGTACTTC,CAISEDRGTETQYF
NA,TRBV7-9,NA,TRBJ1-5,TGTGCCAGCAGCGCATTCAAGGGTAATCAGCCCCAGCATTTT,CASSAFKGNQPQHF
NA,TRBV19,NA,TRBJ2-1,TGTGCCAGTAACTTTCCGGGACTCAATTCCAATGAGCAGTTCTTC,CASNFPGLNSNEQFF
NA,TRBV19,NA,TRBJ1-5,TGTGCCAGTAGCAGCACCCACCCACAAGGCTCGAATCAGCCCCAGCATTTT,CASSSTHPQGSNQPQHF
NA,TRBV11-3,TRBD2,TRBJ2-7,TGTGCCAGCAGTTCCCGGGACTATCCCGACGAGCAGTACTTC,CASSSRDYPDEQYF
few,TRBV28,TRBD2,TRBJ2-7,TGTGCCAGCAGTACCGGGACTAGTCCCAACGAGCAGTACTTC,CASSTGTSPNEQYF
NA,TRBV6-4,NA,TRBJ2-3,TGTGCCAGCAGTGTGAGTCGAAGTGGCACAGATACGCAGTATTTT,CASSVSRSGTDTQYF
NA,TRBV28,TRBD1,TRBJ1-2,TGTGCCAGCAGTTTAATCGCCACAGGGGAAGGCTACACCTTC,CASSLIATGEGYTF
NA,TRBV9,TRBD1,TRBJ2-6,TGTGCCAGCAGCAAATCAACAGGGGATGGGGCCAACGTCCTGACTTTC,CASSKSTGDGANVLTF
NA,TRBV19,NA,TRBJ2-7,TGTGCCAGTAGTCTCGGGCAGGGATCCTACGAGCAGTACTTC,CASSLGQGSYEQYF
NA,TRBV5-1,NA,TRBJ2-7,TGCGCCAGCAGCTCGGGCCCTAGTGGCAACGAGCAGTACTTC,CASSSGPSGNEQYF
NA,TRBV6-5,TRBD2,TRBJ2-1,TGTGCCACCCGACTAGCGGGAGACAATGAGCAGTTCTTC,CATRLAGDNEQFF
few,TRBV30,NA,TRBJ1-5,TGTGCCTGGCAGGGTGACGGTAATCAGCCCCAGCATTTT,CAWQGDGNQPQHF
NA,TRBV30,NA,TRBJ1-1,TGTGCCTGGAAGAATTCAAGGGTGGCAGGTGAAGCTTTCTTT,CAWKNSRVAGEAFF
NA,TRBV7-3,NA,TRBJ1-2,TGTGCCAGCAGCTTAAATCTGGGTGGGGGCTACACCTTC,CASSLNLGGGYTF
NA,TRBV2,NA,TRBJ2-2,TGTGCCAGCAGTGAGACCAGGGGTCCCGGGGAGCTGTTTTTT,CASSETRGPGELFF
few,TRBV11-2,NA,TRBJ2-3,TGTGCCAGCAGCTTAGGGGATACGCAGTATTTT,CASSLGDTQYF
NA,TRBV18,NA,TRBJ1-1,TGTGCCAGCTCACCAGTGGCCGATTCCTTGGATGAAGCTTTCTTT,CASSPVADSLDEAFF
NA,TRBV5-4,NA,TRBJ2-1,TGTGCCAGCAGCCAACGACGGGCAGTCTACAATGAGCAGTTCTTC,CASSQRRAVYNEQFF
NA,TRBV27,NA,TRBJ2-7,TGTGCCAGCAGTTTATCTGGGGGATCCTACGAGCAGTACTTC,CASSLSGGSYEQYF
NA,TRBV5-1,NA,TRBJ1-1,TGCGCCAGCAGCTTGGGGGGTGACACTGAAGCTTTCTTT,CASSLGGDTEAFF
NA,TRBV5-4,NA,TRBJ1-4,TGTGCCAGCAGCTCCACGGGGGGCGCGGGTGAAAAACTGTTTTTT,CASSSTGGAGEKLFF
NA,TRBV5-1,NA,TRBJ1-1,TGCGCCAGCACCCCCTTCGAAAGGAACACTGAAGCTTTCTTT,CASTPFERNTEAFF